These 20 T cell receptor beta chains were sequenced from one sample in a study of blood T cell repertoires in COVID-19. Assay: immunoSEQ multiplex PCR; the TCRdb copy retains only in-frame clones and omits some. The sample carries 35,000 to 40,000 clones, around 85% recorded once. Sequencing was done on a sample of peripheral blood. The source of these receptors is a man aged 80 or over with active or convalescent COVID-19.

The V call is TRBV9, the J call TRBJ2-3, with 15 positions matching TRBD2. The junction had 4 bases not matched to a gene; V was cut back by 2 bases and J by 6 bases. Germline CDR1 is SGDLS and CDR2 is YYNGEE. This CDR3 spans 16 amino acids. CDR3 bases: TGTGCCAGCAGCGTCGGAGGGACTAGCGGGGGGGATACGCAGTATTTT. Translation gives CASSVGGTSGGDTQYF.

The chain is built from TRBV6-5 and TRBJ2-7; 9 bases are shared with TRBD2. Per the germline V gene, CDR1 is MNHEY and CDR2 is SVGAGI. CDR3 length: 15 amino acids. After removal of 6 bases from V and 4 bases from J, the junction contained 10 bases not matched to a gene. CDR3 DNA sequence: TGTGCCAGCAGACCCGTGCTAGCGGGGCCGTACGAGCAGTACTTC. The encoded protein is CASRPVLAGPYEQYF.

This clone was observed a handful of times. J is TRBJ2-2 and V is TRBV19; 7 bases align to TRBD2. Looked up from germline, CDR1 is LNHDA and CDR2 is SQIVND (reference sequence). V trimming: 3 bases; J trimming: 5 bases; junction bases outside the gene matches: 9. The CDR3 runs to 16 residues. In DNA, the CDR3 is TGTGCCAGTAGTATCGGACTAGGGCTTCGTACCGGGGAGCTGTTTTTT. It encodes CASSIGLGLRTGELFF.

The chain joins TRBV5-8 to TRBJ2-7, with TRBD1 as a possible D gene (6 bases). Trimming removed 0 bases at V and 3 bases at J, with 10 bases between. Germline lookup yields CDR1 SGHTS and CDR2 YDEGEE. The CDR3 consists of 14 residues. In DNA, the CDR3 is TGTGCCAGCAGCTTGGGACAGGTAAACTACGAGCAGTACTTC. Protein sequence: CASSLGQVNYEQYF. The full variable domain, in which reference TRBV5-8 and TRBJ2-7 provide the parts outside the CDR3, is EAGVTQSPTHLIKTRGQQATLRCSPISGHTSVYWYQQALGLGLQFLLWYDEGEERNRGNFPPRFSGRQFPNYSSELNVNALELEDSALYLCASSLGQVNYEQYFGPGTRLTVT.

The V call is TRBV9, the J call TRBJ2-1; 11 bases match TRBD2. CDR1 is SGDLS, CDR2 YYNGEE, per germline. The V gene end was trimmed by 3 bases and the J gene end by 9 bases; junction bases not matched to a gene: 11. This CDR3 comprises 16 residues. This chain's CDR3 is CASSAHILAGVGEQFF. CDR3 nucleotide sequence: TGTGCCAGCAGCGCCCACATACTAGCGGGAGTAGGTGAGCAGTTCTTC.

V usage is TRBV5-1 and J usage is TRBJ2-2; the D gene is possibly TRBD2 (6 bases). The CDR3 is made up of 16 amino acids. The germline CDR1 and CDR2 sequences are SGHRS and YFSETQ. V was pared by 1 base and J by 1 base, with 11 bases between. The CDR3 region has the DNA TGCGCCAGCAGCTTGTGGCGGGACCGGAACACCGGGGAGCTGTTTTTT. It codes for CASSLWRDRNTGELFF.

The chain couples TRBV11-3 to TRBJ2-5; 15 bases fit TRBD2. The CDR3 spans 16 residues. J gave up 2 bases and V 5 bases, and 3 bases lay outside the gene matches. Looked up from germline, CDR1 is SGHNT and CDR2 is YENEEA. The DNA of the CDR3 is TGTGCCAGCAGCCCCGGACTAGCGGGAGGGCAAGAGACCCAGTACTTC. This translates into CASSPGLAGGQETQYF.

V gene TRBV6-5 combines with J gene TRBJ2-2; 7 nucleotides line up with TRBD2. J gave up 7 bases and V 8 bases, and 7 bases lay outside the gene matches. The CDR3 is 13 residues long. The germline gives CDR1 MNHEY, CDR2 SVGAGI. The CDR3 nucleotides read TGTGCCAGCGGGGAGGGGCTGGGCGGGGAGCTGTTTTTT. Amino acids: CASGEGLGGELFF.

The sample holds one count of this clone. The chain's CDR3 is CASSLTGGGGNTIYF. For the CDR3, the DNA is TGTGCCAGCAGCTTAACAGGGGGCGGTGGAAACACCATATATTTT. This sequence joins TRBV7-2 and TRBJ1-3; 9 bases are shared with TRBD1. CDR1 and CDR2 (germline): SGHTA, FQGNSA. This CDR3 spans 15 amino acids. J lost 3 bases, V lost 2 bases, and 2 bases had no gene match.

The rearrangement uses TRBV4-2 and TRBJ2-7, with D perhaps TRBD2 (6 bases). In germline, CDR1 is LGHNA, CDR2 YNFKEQ. The CDR3 covers 14 residues. V was clipped by 6 bases and J by 3 bases, with 15 bases between them. CDR3 loop: CASSTGPGGYEQYF. CDR3 nucleotide sequence: TGTGCCAGCAGTACGGGCCCCGGGGGCTACGAGCAGTACTTC.

V is TRBV12-5 and J is TRBJ2-2; 10 bases are shared with TRBD2. CDR3 length equals 17 residues. The germline V gene encodes CDR1 LGHNT and CDR2 FRNRAP. The ends lost 2 bases at V and 7 bases at J; junction bases unmatched: 10. The CDR3 loop is CASGLNPSGSIYGELFF. For the CDR3, the DNA is TGTGCTAGTGGTTTGAATCCTAGCGGGAGTATTTACGGGGAGCTGTTTTTT.

This rearrangement joins TRBV5-1 to TRBJ2-2; D not certain. The V gene lost 0 bases and the J gene lost 2 bases, with 8 bases spanning the gap. The CDR3 is 15 amino acids. Germline CDR1 and CDR2: SGHRS and YFSETQ. The CDR3 nucleotides read TGCGCCAGCAGCTTGGCGGTCACCAACACCGGGGAGCTGTTTTTT. Its translation is CASSLAVTNTGELFF.

V gene TRBV12-1 combines with J gene TRBJ2-7; the table's D call, TRBD1, was not checked against the DNA. TRBV12-1 is tagged as a pseudogene. The CDR3 sequence is 14 residues long. CDR3 residues: CASSFAGTAGEQYF. In DNA, the CDR3 is TGTGCCAGCAGCTTTGCAGGGACAGCTGGCGAGCAGTACTTC.

The rearrangement uses TRBV19 and TRBJ1-4; D possibly corresponds to TRBD1 (6 bases). Trimming cost V 6 bases and J 5 bases, with 19 bases left between them. Germline V gene data show CDR1 as LNHDA and CDR2 as SQIVND (reference sequence). The CDR3 loop spans 16 amino acids. This CDR3 is CASSTPGQLGNEKLFF. The CDR3 DNA is TGTGCCAGTAGCACCCCCGGACAGCTGGGGAATGAAAAACTGTTTTTT. The whole variable domain, remainder taken from reference TRBV19 and TRBJ1-4, is DGGITQSPKYLFRKEGQNVTLSCEQNLNHDAMYWYRQDPGQGLRLIYYSQIVNDFQKGDIAEGYSVSREKKESFPLTVTSAQKNPTAFYLCASSTPGQLGNEKLFFGSGTQLSVL.

The gene calls are TRBV19 and TRBJ2-7, with D perhaps TRBD1 (6 bases). The ends were cut back, 5 bases at V and 6 bases at J, with 11 bases in the middle. The CDR3 is 12 residues long. Germline assignment: CDR1 LNHDA and CDR2 SQIVND (reference sequence). CDR3 nucleotides: TGTGCCAGTAGTCGGGCAGGGGCCGAGCAGTACTTC. Its protein is CASSRAGAEQYF.

The J gene is TRBJ2-5, the V gene TRBV12-1; the D call of TRBD2 is as the table states it, not checked on the DNA. TRBV12-1 counts as a pseudogene. The CDR3 contains 14 residues. The CDR3 loop is CASTQALAGETQYF. The CDR3 DNA is TGTGCCAGCACCCAAGCCTTGGCGGGAGAGACCCAGTACTTC.

The chain links TRBV27 to TRBJ1-1; 8 bases fit TRBD1. The CDR3 runs 15 residues. Germline V lookup: CDR1 MNHEY, CDR2 SMNVEV (reference sequence). J lost 4 bases, V lost 6 bases, and 10 bases had no gene match. The CDR3 region has the DNA TGTGCCAGCAGAAACAGGGGGAATTTTGTCACTGAAGCTTTCTTT. Protein: CASRNRGNFVTEAFF.

The rearrangement uses TRBV9 and TRBJ1-2; 10 bases map to TRBD1. The ends lost 4 bases at V and 2 bases at J; junction bases unmatched: 2. The CDR3 is made up of 14 amino acids. Looked up from germline, CDR1 is SGDLS and CDR2 is YYNGEE. DNA of the CDR3: TGTGCCAGCAGCTCGGGACAGGGGAACTATGGCTACACCTTC. Protein: CASSSGQGNYGYTF. Combining the CDR3 with reference TRBV9 and TRBJ1-2 gives the whole variable domain DSGVTQTPKHLITATGQRVTLRCSPRSGDLSVYWYQQSLDQGLQFLIQYYNGEERAKGNILERFSAQQFPDLHSELNLSSLELGDSALYFCASSSGQGNYGYTFGSGTRLTVV.

This rearrangement joins TRBV11-3 to TRBJ1-3, with 7 nucleotides matching TRBD1. Per the germline V gene, CDR1 is SGHNT and CDR2 is YENEEA. V dropped 5 bases and J dropped 3; count of bases not matched to a gene: 4. This CDR3 region has 14 residues. CDR3 nucleotide sequence: TGTGCCAGCAGCCTTGACAGGGTTGGAAACACCATATATTTT. Its protein product is CASSLDRVGNTIYF. The entire variable domain, with the rest obtained from reference TRBV11-3 and TRBJ1-3, is as follows: EAGVVQSPRYKIIEKKQPVAFWCNPISGHNTLYWYLQNLGQGPELLIRYENEEAVDDSQLPKDRFSAERLKGVDSTLKIQPAELGDSAVYLCASSLDRVGNTIYFGEGSWLTVV.

The chain is built from TRBV18 and TRBJ1-1, with D possibly matching TRBD1 (5 bases). This CDR3 region has 13 residues. Trimming cost V 4 bases and J 4 bases, with 10 bases left between them. Germline V gene sequence: CDR1 KGHSH, CDR2 LQKENI. CDR3 sequence: CASSRPGGTEAFF. CDR3 coding DNA: TGTGCCAGCTCACGACCGGGGGGCACTGAAGCTTTCTTT. The entire variable domain, with the rest obtained from reference TRBV18 and TRBJ1-1, is as follows: NAGVMQNPRHLVRRRGQEARLRCSPMKGHSHVYWYRQLPEEGLKFMVYLQKENIIDESGMPKERFSAEFPKEGPSILRIQQVVRGDSAAYFCASSRPGGTEAFFGQGTRLTVV.